Reported below is one TCR beta chain. Trimming removed 8 bases at V and 2 bases at J, with 13 bases between. Germline CDR1 reads MNHEY; CDR2 reads SMNVEV (reference sequence). CDR3 size: 14 residues. The table came from immunoSEQ multiplex PCR; TCRdb's copy has only in-frame clones and leaves some out. This table holds approximately 48,000 clones, approximately 91% found once. This specimen comes from a study of T cell changes during pregnancy in multiple sclerosis. This sequence originates from a female donor with multiple sclerosis, enrolled in a pregnancy study. The gene calls are TRBV27 and TRBJ2-1, with D perhaps TRBD2 (7 bases). The sequenced sample was CD8+ T cells from peripheral blood mononuclear cells, obtained after pregnancy. CDR3 region: CASRVGGAYNEQFF. CDR3 DNA sequence: TGTGCCAGCCGGGTAGGGGGGGCCTACAATGAGCAGTTCTTC.